These 5 T cell receptor beta chains came from one sample sequenced in a study of vaccination effects on CD4 cells after COVID-19. Here immunoSEQ multiplex PCR was the method, and the copy in TCRdb shows in-frame clones only, minus some. The table records approximately 50,000 clones, 75% to 80% of them present only once. The antigens for these receptors are not known. After roughly eleven days in culture, the CD4+ T cells were isolated. The sequencing used CD4+ T cells from PBMCs cultured without peptide, collected before COVID-19 vaccination. Receptors originate from a human donor who had a prior SARS-CoV-2 infection.

The chain is built from TRBV6-1 and TRBJ2-7; D is unclear. The CDR3 has 11 residues. V was trimmed by 3 bases and J by 2 bases, leaving 2 bases between them. Per the germline V gene, CDR1 is MNHNS and CDR2 is SASEGT. The CDR3, as DNA: TGTGCCAGCAGTGAGGCCTACGAGCAGTACTTC. Protein sequence: CASSEAYEQYF.

V gene TRBV13 combines with J gene TRBJ2-2; a possible D gene is TRBD2 (6 bases). CDR3 length: 16 residues. Germline lookup yields CDR1 PRHDT and CDR2 FYEKMQ (reference sequence). Trimming pared 6 bases from V and 4 bases from J, leaving 18 bases between. The CDR3 bases are TGTGCCAGCAGTCGTACGGGGACTCCGGTCACCGGGGAGCTGTTTTTT. It is translated as CASSRTGTPVTGELFF.

The CDR3 DNA reads TGTGCCAGCAGCTTAGCGCGGTTAGCACTAGCGGGTTACAATGAGCAGTTCTTC. Its translation: CASSLARLALAGYNEQFF. The chain is built from TRBV7-8 and TRBJ2-1, with 9 bases aligning to TRBD2. Trimming took 0 bases from V and 4 from J; bases not matched to a gene: 10. CDR1 is SGHVS and CDR2 is FQNEAQ in the germline V gene. This CDR3 spans 18 amino acids. Full variable domain (outside the CDR3, taken from reference TRBV7-8 and TRBJ2-1): GAGVSQSPRYKVAKRGQDVALRCDPISGHVSLFWYQQALGQGPEFLTYFQNEAQLDKSGLPSDRFFAERPEGSVSTLKIQRTQQEDSAVYLCASSLARLALAGYNEQFFGPGTRLTVL.

The chain employs TRBV5-4 and TRBJ1-4; 7 bases align to TRBD1. The V gene end was trimmed by 4 bases and the J gene end by 0 bases; junction bases not matched to a gene: 3. CDR1 is SGHNT and CDR2 is YYREEE in the germline V gene (reference sequence). There are 15 residues in the CDR3. This CDR3 reads CASSPGGTTNEKLFF. CDR3 nucleotide sequence: TGTGCCAGCAGCCCAGGGGGGACAACTAATGAAAAACTGTTTTTT.

This chain connects TRBV27 to TRBJ1-1, with D possibly TRBD1 on 5 matching bases. CDR3 length equals 16 residues. CDR1 is MNHEY and CDR2 is SMNVEV in the germline V gene (reference sequence). V lost 5 bases, J lost 2 bases, and 18 bases lay in between. CDR3 protein: CASSEYPGPTNTEAFF. Here the CDR3 DNA reads TGTGCCAGCAGTGAATACCCGGGACCGACTAACACTGAAGCTTTCTTT.